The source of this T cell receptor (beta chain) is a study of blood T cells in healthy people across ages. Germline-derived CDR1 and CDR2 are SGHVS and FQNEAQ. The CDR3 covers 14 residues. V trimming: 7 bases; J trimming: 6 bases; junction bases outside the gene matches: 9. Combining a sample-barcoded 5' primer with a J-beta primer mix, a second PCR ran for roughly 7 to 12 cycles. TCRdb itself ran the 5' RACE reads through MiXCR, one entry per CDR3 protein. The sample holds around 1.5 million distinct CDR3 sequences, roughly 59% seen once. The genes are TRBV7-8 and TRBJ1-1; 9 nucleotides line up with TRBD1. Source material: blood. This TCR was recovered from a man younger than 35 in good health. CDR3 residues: CASTKQGAEPEAFF. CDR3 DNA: TGTGCCAGCACCAAACAGGGGGCTGAGCCTGAAGCTTTCTTT.